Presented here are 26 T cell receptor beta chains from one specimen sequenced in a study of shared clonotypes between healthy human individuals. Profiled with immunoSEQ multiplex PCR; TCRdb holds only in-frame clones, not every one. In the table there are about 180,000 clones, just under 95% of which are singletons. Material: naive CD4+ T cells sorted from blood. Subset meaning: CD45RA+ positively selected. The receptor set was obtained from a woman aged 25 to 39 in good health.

CDR3: CASSHIRPRDEQFF. The CDR3 coding sequence is TGTGCCAGCAGCCATATACGACCACGGGATGAGCAGTTCTTC. This sequence joins TRBV7-2 and TRBJ2-1; D unresolved. Germline V gene data show CDR1 as SGHTA and CDR2 as FQGNSA. This CDR3 has 14 amino acids. The V end lost 5 bases, the J end lost 8 bases, and 16 bases lay between the germline ends.

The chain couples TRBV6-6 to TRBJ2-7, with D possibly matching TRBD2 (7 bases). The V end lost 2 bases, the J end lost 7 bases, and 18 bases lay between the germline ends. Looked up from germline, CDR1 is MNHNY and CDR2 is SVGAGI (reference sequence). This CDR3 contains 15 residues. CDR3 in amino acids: CASSYVVGGGGEQYF. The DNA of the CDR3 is TGTGCCAGCAGTTACGTCGTTGGGGGGGGCGGTGAGCAGTACTTC.

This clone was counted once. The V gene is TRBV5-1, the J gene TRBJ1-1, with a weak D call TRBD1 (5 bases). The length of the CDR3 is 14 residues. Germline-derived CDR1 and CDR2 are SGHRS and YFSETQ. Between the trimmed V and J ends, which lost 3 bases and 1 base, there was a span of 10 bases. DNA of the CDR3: TGCGCCAGCAGCTCGGGACGGCAGAACACTGAAGCTTTCTTT. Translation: CASSSGRQNTEAFF.

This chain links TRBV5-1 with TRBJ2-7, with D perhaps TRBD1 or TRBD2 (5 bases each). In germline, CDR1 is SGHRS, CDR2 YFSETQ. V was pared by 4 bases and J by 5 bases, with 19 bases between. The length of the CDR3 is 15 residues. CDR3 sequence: CASSRVTEAGHEQYF. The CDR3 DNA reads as TGCGCCAGCAGCCGGGTGACAGAGGCGGGCCACGAGCAGTACTTC.

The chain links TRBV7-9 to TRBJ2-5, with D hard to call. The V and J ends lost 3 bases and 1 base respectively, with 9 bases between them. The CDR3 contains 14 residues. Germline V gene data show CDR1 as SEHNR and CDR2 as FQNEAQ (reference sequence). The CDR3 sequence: CASSFDLVQETQYF. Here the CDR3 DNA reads TGTGCCAGCAGCTTCGACTTGGTCCAAGAGACCCAGTACTTC.

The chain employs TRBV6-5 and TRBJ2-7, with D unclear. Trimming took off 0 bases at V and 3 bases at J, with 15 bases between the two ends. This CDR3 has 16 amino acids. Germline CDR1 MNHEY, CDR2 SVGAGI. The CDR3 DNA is TGTGCCAGCAGTTACTCGGGCGGAACTACTATCTACGAGCAGTACTTC. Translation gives CASSYSGGTTIYEQYF.

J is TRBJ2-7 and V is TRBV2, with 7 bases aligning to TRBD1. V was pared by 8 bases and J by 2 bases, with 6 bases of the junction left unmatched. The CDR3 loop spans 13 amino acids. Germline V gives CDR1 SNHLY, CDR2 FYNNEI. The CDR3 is CASLRDRAYEQYF. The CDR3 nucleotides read TGTGCCAGCCTCCGAGACAGGGCCTACGAGCAGTACTTC.

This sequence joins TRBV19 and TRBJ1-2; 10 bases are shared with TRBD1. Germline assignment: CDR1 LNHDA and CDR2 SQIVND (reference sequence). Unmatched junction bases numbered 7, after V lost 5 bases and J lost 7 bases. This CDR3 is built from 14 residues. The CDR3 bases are TGTGCCAGTAGTGGAAAGGGACAGGGGTCTGGCTACACCTTC. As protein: CASSGKGQGSGYTF.

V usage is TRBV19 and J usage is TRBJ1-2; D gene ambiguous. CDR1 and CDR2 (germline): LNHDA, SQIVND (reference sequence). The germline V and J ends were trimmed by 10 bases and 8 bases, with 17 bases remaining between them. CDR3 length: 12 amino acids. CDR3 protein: CAITTPPGGYTF. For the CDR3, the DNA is TGTGCCATAACGACACCGCCGGGGGGCTACACCTTC.

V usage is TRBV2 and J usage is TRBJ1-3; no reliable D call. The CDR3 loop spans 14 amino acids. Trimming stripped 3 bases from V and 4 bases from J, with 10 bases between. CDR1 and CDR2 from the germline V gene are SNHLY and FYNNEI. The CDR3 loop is CASSESVRGNTIYF. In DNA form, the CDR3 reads TGTGCCAGCAGTGAGTCGGTGCGGGGAAACACCATATATTTT.

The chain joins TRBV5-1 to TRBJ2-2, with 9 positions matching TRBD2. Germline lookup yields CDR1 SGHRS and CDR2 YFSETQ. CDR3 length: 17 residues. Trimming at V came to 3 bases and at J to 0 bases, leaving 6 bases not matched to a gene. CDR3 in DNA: TGCGCCAGCAGCTCCGGGACTAGCAGTACGAACACCGGGGAGCTGTTTTTT. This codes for CASSSGTSSTNTGELFF.

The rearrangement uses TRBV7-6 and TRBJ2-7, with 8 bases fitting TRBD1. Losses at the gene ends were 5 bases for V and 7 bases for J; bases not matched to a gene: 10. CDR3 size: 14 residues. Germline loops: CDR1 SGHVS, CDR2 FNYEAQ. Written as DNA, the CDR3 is TGTGCCAGCAGCCCCGGGACAGGTAATTCTGAGCAGTACTTC. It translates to CASSPGTGNSEQYF.

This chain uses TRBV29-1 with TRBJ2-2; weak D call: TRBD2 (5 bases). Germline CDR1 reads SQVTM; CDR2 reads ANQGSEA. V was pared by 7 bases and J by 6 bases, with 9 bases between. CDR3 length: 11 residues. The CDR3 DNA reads TGCAGCGGAGGGTTCGCCGGGGAGCTGTTTTTT. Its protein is CSGGFAGELFF.

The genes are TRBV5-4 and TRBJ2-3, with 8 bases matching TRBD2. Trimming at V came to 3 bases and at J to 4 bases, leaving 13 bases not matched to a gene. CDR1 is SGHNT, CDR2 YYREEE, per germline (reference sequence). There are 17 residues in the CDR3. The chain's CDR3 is CASSYLRASGYSDTQYF. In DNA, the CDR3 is TGTGCCAGCAGCTACCTCCGCGCTAGCGGGTACTCAGATACGCAGTATTTT.

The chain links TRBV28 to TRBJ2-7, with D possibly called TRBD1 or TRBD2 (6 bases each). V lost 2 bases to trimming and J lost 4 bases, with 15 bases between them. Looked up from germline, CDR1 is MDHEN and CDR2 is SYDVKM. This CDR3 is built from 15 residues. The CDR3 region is CASSLRGRVQYEQYF. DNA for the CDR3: TGTGCCAGCAGTTTACGGGGGCGCGTCCAATACGAGCAGTACTTC.

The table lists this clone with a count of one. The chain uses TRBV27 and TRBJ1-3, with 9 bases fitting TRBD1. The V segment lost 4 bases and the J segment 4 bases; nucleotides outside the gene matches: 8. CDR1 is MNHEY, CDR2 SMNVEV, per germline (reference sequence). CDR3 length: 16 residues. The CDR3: CASSSEGQGGGNTIYF. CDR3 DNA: TGTGCCAGCAGTTCAGAGGGACAGGGAGGCGGAAACACCATATATTTT.

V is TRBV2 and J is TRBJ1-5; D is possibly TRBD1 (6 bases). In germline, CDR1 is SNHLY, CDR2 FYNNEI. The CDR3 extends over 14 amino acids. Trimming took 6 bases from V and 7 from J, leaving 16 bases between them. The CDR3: CASSHREERQPQHF. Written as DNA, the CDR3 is TGTGCCAGCAGCCACAGGGAGGAAAGGCAGCCCCAGCATTTT.

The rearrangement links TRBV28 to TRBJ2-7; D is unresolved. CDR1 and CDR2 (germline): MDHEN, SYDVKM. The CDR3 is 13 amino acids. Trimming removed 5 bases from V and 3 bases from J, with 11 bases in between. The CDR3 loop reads CASSVGRSYEQYF. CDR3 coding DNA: TGTGCCAGCAGTGTAGGGCGGAGCTACGAGCAGTACTTC. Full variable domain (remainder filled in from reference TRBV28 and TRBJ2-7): DVKVTQSSRYLVKRTGEKVFLECVQDMDHENMFWYRQDPGLGLRLIYFSYDVKMKEKGDIPEGYSVSREKKERFSLILESASTNQTSMYLCASSVGRSYEQYFGPGTRLTVT.

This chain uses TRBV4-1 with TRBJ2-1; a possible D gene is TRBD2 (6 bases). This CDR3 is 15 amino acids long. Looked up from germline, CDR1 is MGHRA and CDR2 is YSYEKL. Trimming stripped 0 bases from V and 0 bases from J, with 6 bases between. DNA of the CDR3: TGCGCCAGCAGCCAAGACGGGGGCTCCTACAATGAGCAGTTCTTC. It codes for CASSQDGGSYNEQFF.

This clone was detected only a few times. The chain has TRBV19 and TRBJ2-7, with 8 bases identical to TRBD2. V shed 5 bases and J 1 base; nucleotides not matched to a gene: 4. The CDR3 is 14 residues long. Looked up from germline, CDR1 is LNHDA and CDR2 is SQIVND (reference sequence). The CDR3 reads CASSYIAGSYEQYF. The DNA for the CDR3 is TGTGCCAGTAGTTACATAGCGGGATCCTACGAGCAGTACTTC.

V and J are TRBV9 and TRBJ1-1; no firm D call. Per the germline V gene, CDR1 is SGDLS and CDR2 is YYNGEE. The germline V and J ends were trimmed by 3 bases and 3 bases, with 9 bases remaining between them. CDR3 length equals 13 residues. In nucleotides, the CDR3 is TGTGCCAGCAGCGAGGGTGATTACACTGAAGCTTTCTTT. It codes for CASSEGDYTEAFF.

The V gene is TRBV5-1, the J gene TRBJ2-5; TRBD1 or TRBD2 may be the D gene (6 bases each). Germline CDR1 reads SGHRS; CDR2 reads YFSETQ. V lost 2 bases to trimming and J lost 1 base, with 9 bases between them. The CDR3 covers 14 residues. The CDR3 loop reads CASSFGGSQETQYF. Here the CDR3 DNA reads TGCGCCAGCAGCTTCGGGGGCAGCCAAGAGACCCAGTACTTC.

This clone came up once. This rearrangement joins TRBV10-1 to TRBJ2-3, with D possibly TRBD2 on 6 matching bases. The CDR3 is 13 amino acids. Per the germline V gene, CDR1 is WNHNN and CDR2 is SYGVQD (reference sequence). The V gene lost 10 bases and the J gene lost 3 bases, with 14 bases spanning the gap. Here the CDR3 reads CATKSGGTDTQYF. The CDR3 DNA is TGCGCCACCAAAAGCGGAGGGACAGATACGCAGTATTTT.

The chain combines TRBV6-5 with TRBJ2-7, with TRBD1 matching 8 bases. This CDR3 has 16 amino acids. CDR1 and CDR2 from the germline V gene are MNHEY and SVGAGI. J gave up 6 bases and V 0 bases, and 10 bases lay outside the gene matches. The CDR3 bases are TGTGCCAGCAGTTACTCGGCAGGGGGCGAGCGGTTCGAGCAGTACTTC. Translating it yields CASSYSAGGERFEQYF.

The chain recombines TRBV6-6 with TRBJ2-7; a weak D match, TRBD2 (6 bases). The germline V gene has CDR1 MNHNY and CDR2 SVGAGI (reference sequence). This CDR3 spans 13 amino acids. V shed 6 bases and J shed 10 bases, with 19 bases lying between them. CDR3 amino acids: CASRRGTSGPQYF. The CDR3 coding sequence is TGTGCCAGCAGAAGGGGAACAAGCGGGCCTCAGTACTTC.

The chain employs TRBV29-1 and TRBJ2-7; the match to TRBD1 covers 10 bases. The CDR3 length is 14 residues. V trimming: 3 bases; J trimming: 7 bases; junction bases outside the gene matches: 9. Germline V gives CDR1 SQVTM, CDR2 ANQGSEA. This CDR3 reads CSVERDRGVREQYF. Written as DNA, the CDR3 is TGCAGCGTTGAGAGGGACAGGGGAGTCAGGGAGCAGTACTTC.